This T cell receptor beta chain was found in a study of shared clonotypes between healthy human individuals. Generated by immunoSEQ multiplex PCR, the TCRdb table keeps only in-frame clones and is missing some. The top ten hold 13% of the sample, which has some 470,000 clones, about three quarters seen once. The CDR3 is made up of 19 amino acids. Germline lookup yields CDR1 MDHEN and CDR2 SYDVKM. J lost 0 bases, V lost 3 bases, and 11 bases had no gene match. Sequencing was done on a sample of PBMCs. The source is a woman aged 40 to 55 in good health. Some clones in this sample may be carry-over from other donors' samples. The rearrangement joins TRBV28 to TRBJ2-6; 7 nucleotides align to TRBD1. In DNA, the CDR3 is TGTGCCAGCAGTTTTTTTTCCTGGGACAGCTTCTCTGGGGCCAACGTCCTGACTTTC. It is translated as CASSFFSWDSFSGANVLTF.